A single sample is the source of the 27 T cell receptor beta chains below, sequenced in a study of blood T cell repertoires in COVID-19. Sequenced by immunoSEQ multiplex PCR; TCRdb stores in-frame clones only, minus some. The table lists 360,000 or so clones, 88% of them singletons. Sequenced: PBMCs or T cells enriched from blood (not recorded which). All receptors come from a woman aged 25-40 years who had been exposed to COVID-19.

The CDR3 region is CASSQTVNTEAFF. In DNA, the CDR3 is TGCGCCAGCAGTCAGACAGTGAACACTGAAGCTTTCTTT. The J gene is TRBJ1-1, the V gene TRBV5-1; D may be TRBD1 (5 bases). With 5 bases removed from V and 0 bases from J, the gap between germline ends came to 8 bases. From germline, CDR1 is SGHRS and CDR2 YFSETQ. The CDR3 runs 13 residues.

This chain links TRBV28 with TRBJ2-5, with D possibly TRBD1 on 5 matching bases. The germline gives CDR1 MDHEN, CDR2 SYDVKM. This CDR3 is built from 13 residues. With 5 bases removed from V and 5 bases from J, the gap between germline ends came to 12 bases. The CDR3 DNA is TGTGCCAGCAGTCCCCAGGGTAGTGAGACCCAGTACTTC. Its protein product is CASSPQGSETQYF. Together with reference TRBV28 and TRBJ2-5, the CDR3 gives the full variable domain: DVKVTQSSRYLVKRTGEKVFLECVQDMDHENMFWYRQDPGLGLRLIYFSYDVKMKEKGDIPEGYSVSREKKERFSLILESASTNQTSMYLCASSPQGSETQYFGPGTRLLVL.

The chain combines TRBV30 with TRBJ1-1; 7 bases are a match to TRBD1. With 5 bases clipped from V and 5 bases from J, the junction kept 5 bases outside the gene matches. CDR3 size: 12 residues. Per the germline V gene, CDR1 is GTSNPN and CDR2 is SVGIG (reference sequence). The CDR3 loop is CAWHRGGTEAFF. The CDR3, as DNA: TGTGCCTGGCACAGGGGCGGAACTGAAGCTTTCTTT. Filled out from reference TRBV30 and TRBJ1-1, the complete variable domain reads SQTIHQWPATLVQPVGSPLSLECTVEGTSNPNLYWYRQAAGRGLQLLFYSVGIGQISSEVPQNLSASRPQDRQFILSSKKLLLSDSGFYLCAWHRGGTEAFFGQGTRLTVV.

This chain uses TRBV24-1 with TRBJ2-3; TRBD2 is a possible D gene (6 bases). CDR1 is KGHDR and CDR2 is SFDVKD in the germline V gene. Trimming removed 3 bases at V and 0 bases at J, with 15 bases between. This CDR3 is built from 17 residues. The CDR3 DNA reads as TGTGCCACCAGTGATCCCCGGACTACGCTCAGCACAGATACGCAGTATTTT. Translation: CATSDPRTTLSTDTQYF.

This clone was detected only once. This chain links TRBV28 with TRBJ1-5; no definite D call. Germline-derived CDR1 and CDR2 are MDHEN and SYDVKM. This CDR3 has 16 residues. Deletions cut 6 bases from V and 6 bases from J, with 21 bases between. As DNA, the CDR3 is TGTGCCAGCAGCCCCTGGGAGGGTCTATCGGGTCAGCCCCAGCATTTT. Its protein is CASSPWEGLSGQPQHF.

V and J are TRBV5-1 and TRBJ1-4, with TRBD1 matching 7 bases. CDR3 length: 15 residues. V lost 3 bases to trimming and J lost 7 bases; unmatched junction nucleotides: 9. Germline-derived CDR1 and CDR2 are SGHRS and YFSETQ. The CDR3 loop is CASSSGRTGGEKLFF. CDR3 nucleotides: TGCGCCAGCAGCTCGGGACGGACAGGAGGTGAAAAACTGTTTTTT.

The chain carries TRBV19 and TRBJ2-1; D is perhaps TRBD2 (6 bases). Per the germline V gene, CDR1 is LNHDA and CDR2 is SQIVND (reference sequence). The CDR3 sequence is 14 residues long. V was pared by 10 bases and J by 5 bases, with 18 bases between. The CDR3 reads CATNKELANNEQFF. The CDR3 DNA is TGTGCCACAAACAAGGAACTAGCCAACAATGAGCAGTTCTTC.

The chain joins TRBV27 to TRBJ1-2, with 7 nucleotides matching TRBD1. V shed 5 bases and J 2 bases; nucleotides not matched to a gene: 14. CDR3 length equals 17 residues. The germline gives CDR1 MNHEY, CDR2 SMNVEV (reference sequence). The CDR3 DNA reads TGTGCCAGCAGTGTAAGAGGGACAGCGCAAGGCAACTATGGCTACACCTTC. Translation gives CASSVRGTAQGNYGYTF.

The rearrangement links TRBV5-1 to TRBJ2-3, with D uncertain. Germline-derived CDR1 and CDR2 are SGHRS and YFSETQ. V lost 0 bases to trimming and J lost 0 bases, with 8 bases between them. CDR3 length: 15 residues. CDR3 sequence reads: CASSLDFPSTDTQYF. For the CDR3, the DNA is TGCGCCAGCAGCTTGGACTTCCCTAGCACAGATACGCAGTATTTT.

About this clone itself: Other DNA sequences of this sample code for an identical CDR3. The genes are TRBV5-1 and TRBJ2-3; possibly TRBD1 for D (6 bases). The CDR3 is 15 amino acids. The V and J ends lost 2 bases and 2 bases respectively, with 12 bases between them. The germline gives CDR1 SGHRS, CDR2 YFSETQ. In DNA form, the CDR3 reads TGCGCCAGCAGCTTAAGGGGGACCTACACAGATACGCAGTATTTT. This codes for CASSLRGTYTDTQYF.

This clone showed up just once. The chain combines TRBV10-2 with TRBJ1-4; 8 bases match TRBD1. CDR3 length: 14 amino acids. Per germline, CDR1 WSHSY and CDR2 SAAADI. The junction had 7 bases not matched to a gene; V was cut back by 8 bases and J by 5 bases. For the CDR3, the DNA is TGCGCCAGCGCCGACAGGGGAGGGAATGAAAAACTGTTTTTT. Translated: CASADRGGNEKLFF.

The chain recombines TRBV4-1 with TRBJ2-7, with D unresolved. In germline, CDR1 is MGHRA, CDR2 YSYEKL. Trimming shortened V by 0 bases and J by 0 bases, and 6 bases separated the two germline ends. The CDR3 covers 14 residues. The CDR3 DNA sequence: TGCGCCAGCAGCCAAGAGTCGGTCTCCTACGAGCAGTACTTC. Translation: CASSQESVSYEQYF.

The chain couples TRBV3-1 (or the pseudogene TRBV3-2) to TRBJ2-2; 8 bases match TRBD2. After removal of 8 bases from V and 5 bases from J, the junction contained 10 bases not matched to a gene. The CDR3 is 15 residues long. In germline, CDR1 is LGHDT, CDR2 YNNKEL (reference sequence). CDR3 amino acids: CASAGLVGGTGELFF. DNA of the CDR3: TGTGCCAGCGCGGGACTAGTGGGGGGTACCGGGGAGCTGTTTTTT.

This clone has a handful of counts. The chain employs TRBV7-6 and TRBJ2-1; D perhaps matches TRBD2 (6 bases). Trimming removed 0 bases from V and 9 bases from J, with 12 bases in between. CDR3 length equals 14 residues. Per the germline V gene, CDR1 is SGHVS and CDR2 is FNYEAQ. The CDR3 nucleotides are TGTGCCAGCAGCTTAGCCGAACCGGGGGTTGAGCAGTTCTTC. Amino acid sequence: CASSLAEPGVEQFF.

The chain carries TRBV6-5 and TRBJ2-7; TRBD2 matches 8 bases. Per the germline V gene, CDR1 is MNHEY and CDR2 is SVGAGI. The CDR3 runs 13 residues. Trimming took 10 bases from V and 6 from J; bases not matched to a gene: 11. DNA of the CDR3: TGTGCCACTTCCGGGACTAGTGGTTCCGAGCAGTACTTC. Translated: CATSGTSGSEQYF.

The chain employs TRBV2 and TRBJ1-4; unclear D gene. This CDR3 comprises 15 residues. V was shortened by 2 bases and J by 4 bases, with 11 bases between the two germline ends. Germline V CDR1 and CDR2: SNHLY, FYNNEI. CDR3 DNA: TGTGCCAGCAGTGAATGGGCAGGACTTAATGAAAAACTGTTTTTT. Translation gives CASSEWAGLNEKLFF.

The rearrangement joins TRBV3-1 (or the pseudogene TRBV3-2) to TRBJ2-1, with 14 bases identical to TRBD2. Per germline, CDR1 LGHDT and CDR2 YNNKEL (reference sequence). The CDR3 loop spans 17 amino acids. Germline trimming cut 4 bases from V and 7 bases from J; bases unmatched to any gene: 9. CDR3 loop: CASSRTTGLAGVNEQFF. The CDR3 region has the DNA TGTGCCAGCAGCCGTACCACGGGACTAGCGGGAGTGAATGAGCAGTTCTTC.

The chain uses TRBV7-2 and TRBJ1-5; D might be TRBD1 (6 bases). CDR1 is SGHTA and CDR2 is FQGNSA in the germline V gene. Deletions cut 3 bases from V and 5 bases from J, with 11 bases between. The CDR3 has 14 residues. This chain's CDR3 is CASSFTGPYQPQHF. The CDR3 region has the DNA TGTGCCAGCAGCTTCACAGGGCCCTATCAGCCCCAGCATTTT. The variable domain in full, with the rest retrieved from reference TRBV7-2 and TRBJ1-5, is GAGVSQSPSNKVTEKGKDVELRCDPISGHTALYWYRQSLGQGLEFLIYFQGNSAPDKSGLPSDRFSAERTGGSVSTLTIQRTQQEDSAVYLCASSFTGPYQPQHFGDGTRLSIL.

The J gene is TRBJ1-1, the V gene TRBV24-1; weak D call: TRBD1 (5 bases). Trimming pared 4 bases from V and 6 bases from J, leaving 8 bases between. Germline CDR1 KGHDR, CDR2 SFDVKD. The CDR3 loop spans 12 amino acids. The DNA for the CDR3 is TGTGCCACCAGTGAAGGGGTCTCTGAAGCTTTCTTT. Its protein is CATSEGVSEAFF.

This clone was recorded only once. The chain couples TRBV28 to TRBJ2-7, with no clear D. CDR1 is MDHEN and CDR2 is SYDVKM in the germline V gene. CDR3 length equals 13 residues. V was pared by 3 bases and J by 1 base, with 7 bases between. The CDR3 reads CASSFYGSYEQYF. DNA for the CDR3: TGTGCCAGCAGTTTCTACGGTTCCTACGAGCAGTACTTC.

This clone was detected once. The V call is TRBV7-9, the J call TRBJ2-3, with 9 bases matching TRBD2. CDR3 length: 19 residues. Germline assignment: CDR1 SEHNR and CDR2 FQNEAQ (reference sequence). With 0 bases clipped from V and 4 bases from J, the junction kept 14 bases outside the gene matches. For the CDR3, the DNA is TGTGCCAGCAGCTTAGCCTGGGAAATGGGGACTAGCTTTTCAGATACGCAGTATTTT. Translation gives CASSLAWEMGTSFSDTQYF.

The V gene is TRBV27, the J gene TRBJ1-5; possible D gene TRBD1, 6 bases. Trimming cost V 5 bases and J 1 base, with 18 bases left between them. Germline CDR1 is MNHEY and CDR2 is SMNVEV (reference sequence). This CDR3 has 17 residues. The CDR3 sequence is CASSPTRPRGSNQPQHF. CDR3 sequence (DNA): TGTGCCAGCAGTCCAACCCGTCCCAGGGGCAGCAATCAGCCCCAGCATTTT.

This chain links TRBV19 with TRBJ1-1, with D unresolved. Germline V gene sequence: CDR1 LNHDA, CDR2 SQIVND (reference sequence). The CDR3 covers 17 residues. Trimming cost V 3 bases and J 1 base, with 18 bases left between them. The CDR3 loop reads CASSILMSLGRNTEAFF. For the CDR3, the DNA is TGTGCCAGTAGTATTCTAATGTCCCTGGGCAGGAACACTGAAGCTTTCTTT. Based on the CDR3 plus reference TRBV19 and TRBJ1-1, the full variable domain is DGGITQSPKYLFRKEGQNVTLSCEQNLNHDAMYWYRQDPGQGLRLIYYSQIVNDFQKGDIAEGYSVSREKKESFPLTVTSAQKNPTAFYLCASSILMSLGRNTEAFFGQGTRLTVV.

This clone was detected only once. This same CDR3 is encoded by further DNA sequences in the sample. The rearrangement joins TRBV5-1 to TRBJ1-6; D ambiguous. CDR3 size: 14 residues. The V end lost 1 base, the J end lost 7 bases, and 9 bases lay between the germline ends. Per the germline V gene, CDR1 is SGHRS and CDR2 is YFSETQ. CDR3 sequence (DNA): TGCGCCAGCAGCTTGAGCCGCGGGAATTCACCCCTCCACTTT. It is translated as CASSLSRGNSPLHF.

The chain uses TRBV6-5 and TRBJ1-5, with a possible D match to TRBD1 (6 bases). Trimming pared 0 bases from V and 6 bases from J, leaving 12 bases between. CDR1 and CDR2 (germline): MNHEY, SVGAGI. This CDR3 comprises 15 residues. CDR3 DNA: TGTGCCAGCAGTTACTCTGGCAGGGGCGGTCAGCCCCAGCATTTT. Its protein product is CASSYSGRGGQPQHF.

This sequence joins TRBV18 and TRBJ1-4; no reliable D call. The V and J ends lost 1 base and 2 bases respectively, with 8 bases between them. Germline CDR1 reads KGHSH; CDR2 reads LQKENI. This CDR3 is 15 amino acids long. CDR3 DNA sequence: TGTGCCAGCTCACCACGCGGGTCTACTAATGAAAAACTGTTTTTT. Residues: CASSPRGSTNEKLFF.

This clone appeared a few times. J is TRBJ1-1 and V is TRBV6-5, with D possibly TRBD1 on 5 matching bases. Trimming removed 2 bases from V and 2 bases from J, with 9 bases in between. There are 14 residues in the CDR3. Per germline, CDR1 MNHEY and CDR2 SVGAGI. The CDR3 DNA reads TGTGCCAGCAGTTACGGCGGGACCAACACTGAAGCTTTCTTT. Its translation: CASSYGGTNTEAFF.